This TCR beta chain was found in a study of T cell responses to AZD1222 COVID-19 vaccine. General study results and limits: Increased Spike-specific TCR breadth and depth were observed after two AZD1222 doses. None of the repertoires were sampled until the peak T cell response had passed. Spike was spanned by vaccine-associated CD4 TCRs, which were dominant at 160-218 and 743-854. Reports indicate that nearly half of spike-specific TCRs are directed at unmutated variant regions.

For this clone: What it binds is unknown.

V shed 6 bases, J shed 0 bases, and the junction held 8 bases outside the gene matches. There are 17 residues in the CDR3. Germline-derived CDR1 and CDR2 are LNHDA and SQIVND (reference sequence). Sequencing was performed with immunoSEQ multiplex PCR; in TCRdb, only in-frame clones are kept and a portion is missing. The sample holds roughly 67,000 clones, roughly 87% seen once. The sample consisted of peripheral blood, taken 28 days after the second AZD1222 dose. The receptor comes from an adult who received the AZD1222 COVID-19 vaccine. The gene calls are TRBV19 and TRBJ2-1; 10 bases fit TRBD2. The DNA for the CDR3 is TGTGCCAGTAGCCGAGGACTAGCGGCCCGCTCCTACAATGAGCAGTTCTTC. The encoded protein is CASSRGLAARSYNEQFF.